These 7 T cell receptor beta chains were all obtained from the same sample, sequenced in a study of T-cell memory formation after mild COVID-19. TCRdb processed the 5' RACE reads anew with MiXCR; each CDR3 protein has one entry. The repertoire holds 550,000 to 600,000 distinct CDR3 sequences, with roughly 22% as singletons. Material: PBMCs or a T cell subset sorted from them (not recorded which). The receptor source for this set is an adult woman who had mild COVID-19 (a few samples of this study predate the infection). Cell type and time point are not known.

This clonotype was detected a few times. The chain has TRBV29-1 and TRBJ1-1; D is undetermined. This CDR3 contains 16 residues. With 0 bases removed from V and 2 bases from J, the gap between germline ends came to 16 bases. Germline V gene lookup returns CDR1 SQVTM and CDR2 ANQGSEA. CDR3 in amino acids: CSVEDLQQPGNTEAFF. The CDR3 DNA reads TGCAGCGTTGAAGATCTTCAACAGCCGGGAAACACTGAAGCTTTCTTT.

The genes are TRBV5-6 and TRBJ2-3; TRBD2 matches 7 bases. Germline V lookup: CDR1 SGHDT, CDR2 YYEEEE. The CDR3 has 17 amino acids. Trimming at V came to 0 bases and at J to 4 bases, leaving 11 bases not matched to a gene. CDR3 sequence reads: CASSLGGGVGAADTQYF. The DNA of the CDR3 is TGTGCCAGCAGCTTGGGCGGGGGTGTTGGGGCCGCAGATACGCAGTATTTT.

This chain connects TRBV9 to TRBJ2-7; no firm D call. The V end was cut by 4 bases, the J end by 2 bases, with 13 bases between. This CDR3 is built from 14 residues. Germline values: CDR1 SGDLS, CDR2 YYNGEE. CDR3 nucleotides: TGTGCCAGCAGCCCCCGCCTACTCGCCTACGAGCAGTACTTC. It encodes CASSPRLLAYEQYF.

This clonotype has more than one count but fewer than ten. The chain employs TRBV24-1 and TRBJ1-2, with 7 bases that match TRBD1. Germline CDR1 reads KGHDR; CDR2 reads SFDVKD. V gave up 4 bases and J gave up 2 bases; unmatched junction bases: 6. The CDR3 spans 15 residues. The CDR3 DNA follows: TGTGCCACCAGTGAATACATACAGGGGAACTATGGCTACACCTTC. This codes for CATSEYIQGNYGYTF.

This clonotype was counted between two and nine times. This chain connects TRBV19 to TRBJ2-3, with D unresolved. In germline, CDR1 is LNHDA, CDR2 SQIVND (reference sequence). This CDR3 is built from 15 residues. Between the trimmed V and J ends, which lost 8 bases and 0 bases, there was a span of 15 bases. This CDR3 is CASSEKGSSTDTQYF. CDR3 DNA: TGTGCCAGTTCCGAGAAGGGCTCTAGCACAGATACGCAGTATTTT. Using reference TRBV19 and TRBJ2-3 for the parts outside the CDR3, the full variable domain is DGGITQSPKYLFRKEGQNVTLSCEQNLNHDAMYWYRQDPGQGLRLIYYSQIVNDFQKGDIAEGYSVSREKKESFPLTVTSAQKNPTAFYLCASSEKGSSTDTQYFGPGTRLTVL.

This clonotype was counted between two and nine times. The chain carries TRBV24-1 and TRBJ1-1; D ambiguous. The CDR3 contains 14 residues. Trimming shortened V by 2 bases and J by 5 bases, and 11 bases separated the two germline ends. Per the germline V gene, CDR1 is KGHDR and CDR2 is SFDVKD. In nucleotides, the CDR3 is TGTGCCACCAGTGATTCGAACAGTGGAACTGAAGCTTTCTTT. It specifies CATSDSNSGTEAFF.

This clonotype showed up just a few times. The chain uses TRBV30 and TRBJ2-5; tentatively, D is TRBD1 or TRBD2 (6 bases each). Between the trimmed V and J ends, which lost 3 bases and 4 bases, there was a span of 9 bases. Germline CDR1 is GTSNPN and CDR2 is SVGIG (reference sequence). This CDR3 has 12 residues. CDR3 region: CAWRGGGETQYF. In DNA, the CDR3 is TGTGCCTGGAGGGGGGGCGGAGAGACCCAGTACTTC. The full variable domain, rest sourced from reference TRBV30 and TRBJ2-5, is SQTIHQWPATLVQPVGSPLSLECTVEGTSNPNLYWYRQAAGRGLQLLFYSVGIGQISSEVPQNLSASRPQDRQFILSSKKLLLSDSGFYLCAWRGGGETQYFGPGTRLLVL.